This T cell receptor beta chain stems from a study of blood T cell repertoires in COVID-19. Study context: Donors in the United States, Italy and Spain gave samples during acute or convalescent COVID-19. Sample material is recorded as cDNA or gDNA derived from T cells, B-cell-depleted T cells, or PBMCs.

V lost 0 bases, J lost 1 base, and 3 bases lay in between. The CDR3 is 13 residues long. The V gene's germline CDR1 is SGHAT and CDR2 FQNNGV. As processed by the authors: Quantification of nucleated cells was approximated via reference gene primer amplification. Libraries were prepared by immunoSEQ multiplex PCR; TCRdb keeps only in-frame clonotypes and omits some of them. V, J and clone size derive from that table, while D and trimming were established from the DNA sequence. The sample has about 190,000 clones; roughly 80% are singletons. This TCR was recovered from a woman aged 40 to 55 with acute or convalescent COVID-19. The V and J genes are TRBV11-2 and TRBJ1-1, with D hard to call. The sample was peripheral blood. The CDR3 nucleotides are TGTGCCAGCAGCTTAGACAGGAACACTGAAGCTTTCTTT. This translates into CASSLDRNTEAFF.